Presented here are 32 T cell receptor beta chains from one specimen sequenced in a study of blood T cell repertoires in COVID-19. The protocol was immunoSEQ multiplex PCR, while the TCRdb copy is restricted to in-frame clones and leaves out a portion. This table has about 170,000 clones, 70% to 90% appearing once. The sample taken for sequencing was peripheral blood. Receptor source: a woman older than 75 with COVID-19, enrolled during active disease.

The rearrangement uses TRBV5-4 and TRBJ1-6; tentative D call: TRBD1 (6 bases). In germline, CDR1 is SGHNT, CDR2 YYREEE (reference sequence). Trimming cost V 2 bases and J 3 bases, with 9 bases left between them. The CDR3 has 15 amino acids. This CDR3 reads CASSLGGIYNSPLHF. CDR3 bases: TGTGCCAGCAGCTTAGGGGGTATCTATAATTCACCCCTCCACTTT.

The chain couples TRBV28 to TRBJ1-4; 9 nucleotides align to TRBD1. Germline trimming cut 8 bases from V and 8 bases from J; bases unmatched to any gene: 9. Germline V CDR1 and CDR2: MDHEN, SYDVKM. This CDR3 is 14 amino acids long. The DNA for the CDR3 is TGTGCCAGCGGACTGACAGGGGGAGACGAAAAACTGTTTTTT. This codes for CASGLTGGDEKLFF.

The V call is TRBV5-5, the J call TRBJ1-5, with unresolved D. CDR1 and CDR2 (germline): SGHKS, YYEKEE (reference sequence). The CDR3 is 15 amino acids. V lost 0 bases to trimming and J lost 2 bases, with 9 bases between them. The CDR3 is CASSLEEWGNQPQHF. CDR3 bases: TGTGCCAGCAGCTTGGAGGAGTGGGGCAATCAGCCCCAGCATTTT. The variable domain in full, with the rest retrieved from reference TRBV5-5 and TRBJ1-5, is DAGVTQSPTHLIKTRGQQVTLRCSPISGHKSVSWYQQVLGQGPQFIFQYYEKEERGRGNFPDRFSARQFPNYSSELNVNALLLGDSALYLCASSLEEWGNQPQHFGDGTRLSIL.

This chain connects TRBV20-1 to TRBJ1-3, with D possibly being TRBD1 (5 bases). Trimming took off 3 bases at V and 3 bases at J, with 18 bases between the two ends. The CDR3 length is 16 residues. CDR1 is DFQATT, CDR2 SNEGSKA, per germline (reference sequence). DNA of the CDR3: TGCAGTGCTAGTGGTGGTGGGGGGAGTGATGGAAACACCATATATTTT. Protein product: CSASGGGGSDGNTIYF.

The gene calls are TRBV7-2 and TRBJ2-1; D possibly corresponds to TRBD2 (5 bases). CDR1 and CDR2 (germline): SGHTA, FQGNSA. The CDR3 extends over 13 amino acids. With 0 bases removed from V and 10 bases from J, the gap between germline ends came to 10 bases. As DNA, the CDR3 is TGTGCCAGCAGCTTAGCGGGAGTGGGCGAGCAGTTCTTC. It codes for CASSLAGVGEQFF.

The chain uses TRBV6-1 and TRBJ2-4, with 8 positions matching TRBD2. The germline gives CDR1 MNHNS, CDR2 SASEGT. V was clipped by 2 bases and J by 7 bases; unmatched bases: 7. This CDR3 comprises 15 residues. DNA for the CDR3: TGTGCCAGCAGTGAATTCGGGGGGGGAGGGAACATTCAGTACTTC. Translation: CASSEFGGGGNIQYF.

Comment on this clone: A junction boundary mismatches the germline segment, possibly from a read error. The V gene is TRBV7-9, the J gene TRBJ2-1, with D possibly being TRBD2 (5 bases). Germline assignment: CDR1 SEHNR and CDR2 FQNEAQ (reference sequence). This CDR3 is built from 11 residues. The CDR3 nucleotides read TGTGCCAGCAGCCTACGGACTTCGAGAGTCTTC. This sequence encodes CASSLRTSRVF.

The chain employs TRBV2 and TRBJ2-2, with a weak D call TRBD1 (6 bases). This CDR3 has 13 amino acids. Trimming left V 6 bases short and J 3 bases short, with 8 bases between. Germline-derived CDR1 and CDR2 are SNHLY and FYNNEI. This CDR3 reads CASRGQHTGELFF. CDR3 DNA: TGTGCCAGCAGAGGACAGCACACCGGGGAGCTGTTTTTT. Looking up the rest from reference TRBV2 and TRBJ2-2 gives the full variable domain: EPEVTQTPSHQVTQMGQEVILRCVPISNHLYFYWYRQILGQKVEFLVSFYNNEISEKSEIFDDQFSVERPDGSNFTLKIRSTKLEDSAMYFCASRGQHTGELFFGEGSRLTVL.

A single count supports this clone. The genes are TRBV2 and TRBJ1-1; weak D call: TRBD1 (5 bases). The ends were cut back, 0 bases at V and 3 bases at J, with 8 bases in the middle. CDR1 SNHLY and CDR2 FYNNEI come from the germline V gene. The CDR3 is made up of 14 amino acids. CDR3 loop: CASSEAGEDTEAFF. The CDR3 nucleotides are TGTGCCAGCAGTGAAGCAGGGGAGGACACTGAAGCTTTCTTT.

The chain joins TRBV28 to TRBJ2-1, with TRBD1 matching 9 bases. Germline-derived CDR1 and CDR2 are MDHEN and SYDVKM. This CDR3 is 14 amino acids long. Germline trimming cut 6 bases from V and 6 bases from J; bases unmatched to any gene: 6. The CDR3 region has the DNA TGTGCCAGCAGCCCGACAGGGGGGGGCAATGAGCAGTTCTTC. It translates to CASSPTGGGNEQFF.

The chain is built from TRBV9 and TRBJ2-2, with D possibly being TRBD1 (6 bases). Germline loops: CDR1 SGDLS, CDR2 YYNGEE. The CDR3 extends over 13 amino acids. The V gene lost 4 bases and the J gene lost 8 bases, with 12 bases spanning the gap. The CDR3 DNA sequence: TGTGCCAGCAGCATCAGGGGTGAGGGGGAGCTGTTTTTT. It is translated as CASSIRGEGELFF.

The chain links TRBV10-3 to TRBJ2-2; TRBD2 might be the D (5 bases). This CDR3 region has 14 residues. CDR1 and CDR2 (germline): ENHRY, SYGVKD. V shed 0 bases and J shed 7 bases, with 9 bases lying between them. The CDR3 coding sequence is TGTGCCATCAGTGAGTCGACGGGGTACGGGGAGCTGTTTTTT. This sequence encodes CAISESTGYGELFF.

The rearrangement joins TRBV5-1 to TRBJ1-4, with a tentative D call TRBD1 (5 bases). The germline CDR1 and CDR2 sequences are SGHRS and YFSETQ. Trimming left V 0 bases short and J 5 bases short, with 8 bases between. CDR3 length: 14 residues. For the CDR3, the DNA is TGCGCCAGCAGCTTGGAGGCAGGGAATGAAAAACTGTTTTTT. Amino acids: CASSLEAGNEKLFF.

This sequence joins TRBV5-8 and TRBJ2-5; 10 positions match TRBD1. The CDR3 loop spans 17 amino acids. Germline lookup yields CDR1 SGHTS and CDR2 YDEGEE. The trim removed 0 bases at V and 1 base at J, leaving 6 bases unmatched. CDR3 residues: CASSLGGQGSPQETQYF. In DNA form, the CDR3 reads TGTGCCAGCAGCTTGGGGGGACAGGGGTCCCCCCAAGAGACCCAGTACTTC.

This clone has ten or more counts. In DNA form, the CDR3 reads TGTGCCAGCAGCTTGCGGGAGACAGATACGCAGTATTTT. It specifies CASSLRETDTQYF. The chain carries TRBV5-4 and TRBJ2-3; a weak D match, TRBD2 (6 bases). The CDR3 extends over 13 amino acids. The ends were cut back, 1 base at V and 3 bases at J, with 6 bases in the middle. Germline CDR1 reads SGHNT; CDR2 reads YYREEE (reference sequence).

The chain joins TRBV3-1 (or the pseudogene TRBV3-2) to TRBJ2-1; the match to TRBD2 covers 7 bases. The CDR3 sequence is 12 residues long. With 4 bases clipped from V and 10 bases from J, the junction kept 4 bases outside the gene matches. Looked up from germline, CDR1 is LGHDT and CDR2 is YNNKEL (reference sequence). The CDR3 bases are TGTGCCAGCAGCCGGGAGGGTCGGGAGCAGTTCTTC. This translates into CASSREGREQFF.

This chain connects TRBV6-6 to TRBJ2-3; D unresolved. With 9 bases removed from V and 0 bases from J, the gap between germline ends came to 13 bases. The germline CDR1 and CDR2 sequences are MNHNY and SVGAGI (reference sequence). CDR3 length: 14 residues. In nucleotides, the CDR3 is TGTGCCAGTAAATCCGGCGGTAGCACAGATACGCAGTATTTT. Amino acids: CASKSGGSTDTQYF.

The chain couples TRBV7-8 to TRBJ2-7, with 9 bases identical to TRBD2. The CDR3 contains 15 residues. Trimming took 1 base from V and 2 from J; bases not matched to a gene: 3. CDR1 SGHVS and CDR2 FQNEAQ come from the germline V gene. The CDR3 DNA reads TGTGCCAGCAGCTTAGTGCGGGGGGGGACCTACGAGCAGTACTTC. Translated, it gives CASSLVRGGTYEQYF.

In this sample, this clone turned up a few times. Its ends do not fully match the called genes, so a read error is possible. This chain links TRBV2 with TRBJ2-2; TRBD1 matches 7 bases. The length of the CDR3 is 14 residues. CDR1 is SNHLY, CDR2 FYNNEI, per germline. The CDR3 loop reads CATSDLQGTGELFF. CDR3 nucleotides: TGTGCCACCAGTGACCTACAGGGGACCGGGGAGCTGTTTTTT.

This clone was recorded only once. The chain links TRBV3-1 (or the pseudogene TRBV3-2) to TRBJ1-5, with D tentatively TRBD1 (5 bases). The germline V and J ends were trimmed by 1 base and 7 bases, with 8 bases remaining between them. This CDR3 contains 13 residues. The germline CDR1 and CDR2 sequences are LGHDT and YNNKEL (reference sequence). The CDR3: CASSQVSGQPQHF. The CDR3 DNA sequence: TGTGCCAGCAGCCAAGTCTCAGGGCAGCCCCAGCATTTT.

V gene TRBV3-1 (or the pseudogene TRBV3-2) combines with J gene TRBJ1-2; D is unresolved. CDR1 and CDR2 from the germline V gene are LGHDT and YNNKEL (reference sequence). V gave up 4 bases and J gave up 3 bases, with 9 bases separating them. The CDR3 has 13 residues. CDR3 coding DNA: TGTGCCAGCAGCCCAACACCTTACTATGGCTACACCTTC. Its protein product is CASSPTPYYGYTF.

The gene calls are TRBV6-2 or TRBV6-3 and TRBJ2-1, with 10 positions matching TRBD2. CDR3 length: 15 residues. V was clipped by 5 bases and J by 7 bases; unmatched bases: 8. Germline V gene lookup returns CDR1 MNHEY and CDR2 SVGEGT. CDR3 protein: CASSRSGGAPNEQFF. Written as DNA, the CDR3 is TGTGCCAGCAGTAGGAGCGGGGGGGCCCCAAATGAGCAGTTCTTC.

The rearrangement links TRBV11-1 to TRBJ1-1; no reliable D call. The CDR3 sequence is 16 residues long. The V gene lost 1 base and the J gene lost 7 bases, with 19 bases spanning the gap. Germline V gene data show CDR1 as SGHAT and CDR2 as FQDESV (reference sequence). CDR3 residues: CASSLGGRRGIGEAFF. The CDR3 coding sequence is TGTGCCAGCAGCTTAGGTGGCCGTCGAGGCATAGGTGAAGCTTTCTTT. The full variable domain, rest sourced from reference TRBV11-1 and TRBJ1-1, is EAEVAQSPRYKITEKSQAVAFWCDPISGHATLYWYRQILGQGPELLVQFQDESVVDDSQLPKDRFSAERLKGVDSTLKIQPAELGDSAMYLCASSLGGRRGIGEAFFGQGTRLTVV.

V is TRBV12-3 or TRBV12-4 and J is TRBJ1-2; D is possibly TRBD1 (5 bases). Trimming cost V 8 bases and J 4 bases, with 14 bases left between them. The CDR3 has 13 amino acids. The CDR3 region has the DNA TGTGCCAGCCGCAGGGCAAACGCCTATGGCTACACCTTC. Translation gives CASRRANAYGYTF.

This clone was seen only a few times. The rearrangement uses TRBV19 and TRBJ2-7; the match to TRBD1 covers 7 bases. CDR3 size: 15 residues. J was trimmed by 0 bases and V by 3 bases; bases with no gene match: 5. Germline V gives CDR1 LNHDA, CDR2 SQIVND (reference sequence). The CDR3, as DNA: TGTGCCAGTAGTATTAACAGGGGCGACTCCTACGAGCAGTACTTC. This translates into CASSINRGDSYEQYF. Full variable domain (rest looked up from reference TRBV19 and TRBJ2-7): DGGITQSPKYLFRKEGQNVTLSCEQNLNHDAMYWYRQDPGQGLRLIYYSQIVNDFQKGDIAEGYSVSREKKESFPLTVTSAQKNPTAFYLCASSINRGDSYEQYFGPGTRLTVT.

The chain couples TRBV5-1 to TRBJ1-1; TRBD1 might be the D (5 bases). V was clipped by 3 bases and J by 1 base, with 10 bases between them. The V gene's germline CDR1 is SGHRS and CDR2 YFSETQ. The CDR3 has 14 amino acids. CDR3 in amino acids: CASSWVQANTEAFF. The CDR3, as DNA: TGCGCCAGCAGCTGGGTACAGGCGAACACTGAAGCTTTCTTT.

The chain links TRBV18 to TRBJ1-1; no clear D. The CDR3 runs to 13 residues. The germline V gene has CDR1 KGHSH and CDR2 LQKENI. V was cut by 8 bases and J by 8 bases, with 18 bases left in between. The CDR3 DNA follows: TGTGCCAGCACTTCGGCGAGAGGGAACGAAGCTTTCTTT. It codes for CASTSARGNEAFF.

This clone has a single count. The gene calls are TRBV3-1 (or the pseudogene TRBV3-2) and TRBJ2-5, with 8 bases fitting TRBD2. The CDR3 has 16 amino acids. Germline V gene data show CDR1 as LGHDT and CDR2 as YNNKEL (reference sequence). J was trimmed by 5 bases and V by 3 bases; bases with no gene match: 11. In DNA form, the CDR3 reads TGTGCCAGCAGCCACAACCGTGCGGGGGGAGGTGAGACCCAGTACTTC. Protein sequence: CASSHNRAGGGETQYF.

This clone was found a few times. The chain recombines TRBV5-5 with TRBJ2-1; 7 bases line up with TRBD2. Germline CDR1 and CDR2: SGHKS and YYEKEE (reference sequence). The CDR3 covers 15 residues. V lost 4 bases to trimming and J lost 0 bases; unmatched junction nucleotides: 4. As DNA, the CDR3 is TGTGCCAGCAGCATCGGCGGGGGCTCCTACAATGAGCAGTTCTTC. This sequence encodes CASSIGGGSYNEQFF.

The CDR3: CASSEIRREEQNEKLFF. In DNA, the CDR3 is TGCGCCAGCAGTGAGATTCGCAGGGAAGAGCAAAATGAAAAACTGTTTTTT. The chain is built from TRBV10-1 and TRBJ1-4; a possible D gene is TRBD1 (5 bases). The CDR3 runs 17 residues. Germline V CDR1 and CDR2: WNHNN, SYGVQD (reference sequence). Deletions cut 2 bases from V and 5 bases from J, with 18 bases between.

CDR3 DNA: TGTGCCAGTAGTCTTTCGGACAGGTTGAATGAAAAACTGTTTTTT. Translating gives CASSLSDRLNEKLFF. V gene TRBV19 combines with J gene TRBJ1-4, with 7 bases fitting TRBD1. Per germline, CDR1 LNHDA and CDR2 SQIVND (reference sequence). The CDR3 length is 15 residues. V lost 5 bases, J lost 5 bases, and 8 bases stayed unmatched. The variable domain in full, completed from reference TRBV19 and TRBJ1-4, reads DGGITQSPKYLFRKEGQNVTLSCEQNLNHDAMYWYRQDPGQGLRLIYYSQIVNDFQKGDIAEGYSVSREKKESFPLTVTSAQKNPTAFYLCASSLSDRLNEKLFFGSGTQLSVL.

The V gene is TRBV29-1, the J gene TRBJ1-1; the D is unclear. The V and J ends lost 4 bases and 4 bases respectively, with 16 bases between them. From germline, CDR1 is SQVTM and CDR2 ANQGSEA. This CDR3 is 14 amino acids long. The CDR3 sequence: CSVGGGMWRTEAFF. CDR3 sequence (DNA): TGCAGCGTTGGGGGAGGGATGTGGCGCACTGAAGCTTTCTTT.